Listed here are 29 T cell receptor beta chains from one sample, sequenced in a study of blood T cells in healthy people across ages. Using a J-beta primer mix together with a sample-barcoded 5' primer, a second PCR was run for roughly 6 to 12 cycles. TCRdb passed the 5' RACE reads through MiXCR, listing each CDR3 protein once. The repertoire has approximately 880,000 distinct CDR3 sequences, roughly 50% of them found once; the top ten carry roughly an eighth. Material for sequencing was blood. The source is a man under 40 in good health.

Here the CDR3 reads CSVEDPREGARNTEAFF. CDR3 nucleotides: TGCAGCGTTGAAGACCCACGGGAGGGGGCGCGGAACACTGAAGCTTTCTTT. V is TRBV29-1 and J is TRBJ1-1, with TRBD1 identical over 7 bases. CDR1 is SQVTM and CDR2 is ANQGSEA in the germline V gene. CDR3 length: 17 residues. Trimming at V came to 0 bases and at J to 1 base, leaving 11 bases not matched to a gene. The full variable domain, its missing parts supplied by reference TRBV29-1 and TRBJ1-1, is SAVISQKPSRDICQRGTSLTIQCQVDSQVTMMFWYRQQPGQSLTLIATANQGSEATYESGFVIDKFPISRPNLTFSTLTVSNMSPEDSSIYLCSVEDPREGARNTEAFFGQGTRLTVV.

This CDR3 reads CATSDDTGDEQFF. The CDR3 DNA follows: TGTGCCACCAGTGATGATACTGGCGATGAGCAGTTCTTC. This chain uses TRBV24-1 with TRBJ2-1; the D is unclear. Trimming took 3 bases from V and 8 from J, leaving 10 bases between them. Germline V gene sequence: CDR1 KGHDR, CDR2 SFDVKD. The CDR3 extends over 13 amino acids.

CDR3 amino acids: CASSRMTDRPYEQYF. CDR3 coding DNA: TGTGCCAGCAGCCGTATGACCGACAGACCATACGAGCAGTACTTC. The chain is built from TRBV7-9 and TRBJ2-7; D perhaps matches TRBD1 (5 bases). V shed 5 bases and J shed 4 bases, with 18 bases lying between them. Germline values: CDR1 SEHNR, CDR2 FQNEAQ (reference sequence). The CDR3 totals 15 residues.

This sequence joins TRBV11-2 and TRBJ2-4; 11 bases line up with TRBD2. The J call is doubtful: the DNA matches TRBJ2-7 better. CDR3 size: 16 residues. Germline CDR1 reads SGHAT; CDR2 reads FQNNGV. CDR3 sequence: CASSNSRLAGFLEQYF. CDR3 nucleotide sequence: TGTGCCAGCAGCAACTCCCGACTAGCGGGGTTCCTCGAGCAGTACTTC.

This chain joins TRBV6-6 and TRBJ2-5, with 11 bases lining up with TRBD1. CDR3 length: 14 residues. Germline assignment: CDR1 MNHNY and CDR2 SVGAGI (reference sequence). With V trimmed by 5 bases and J by 4 bases, 3 bases remained unmatched. In nucleotides, the CDR3 is TGTGCCAGCAGTCGTGGGACAGGGGGAGAGACCCAGTACTTC. This gives the protein CASSRGTGGETQYF.

For this clonotype: Just one base apart from a much larger clone, this may be a read error. The chain combines TRBV7-2 with TRBJ2-7, with 7 bases that match TRBD2. Germline V CDR1 and CDR2: SGHTA, FQGNSA. V shed 1 base, J shed 7 bases, and the junction held 10 bases outside the gene matches. The CDR3 contains 15 residues. The CDR3 coding sequence is TGTGCCAGCAGCTTAGACGGGGGGTACTACAATGAGCAGTACTTC. Protein: CASSLDGGYYNEQYF.

This clonotype has just one count. The V call is TRBV20-1, the J call TRBJ1-1, with D tentatively TRBD1 (5 bases). CDR3 length: 13 amino acids. Germline loops: CDR1 DFQATT, CDR2 SNEGSKA (reference sequence). Trimming cost V 0 bases and J 6 bases, with 11 bases left between them. CDR3 region: CSAREGVPAEAFF. CDR3 in DNA: TGCAGTGCTAGAGAAGGGGTCCCCGCTGAAGCTTTCTTT.

The chain combines TRBV10-3 with TRBJ2-1; 7 bases match TRBD2. After removal of 8 bases from V and 4 bases from J, the junction contained 8 bases not matched to a gene. CDR1 and CDR2 from the germline V gene are ENHRY and SYGVKD. The CDR3 covers 14 residues. The CDR3 nucleotides are TGTGCCATCTCGGGCGAGCGGGGATACAATGAGCAGTTCTTC. This gives the protein CAISGERGYNEQFF.

This chain uses TRBV6-1 with TRBJ2-3; D gene unclear. Germline V gives CDR1 MNHNS, CDR2 SASEGT. V was cut by 6 bases and J by 3 bases, with 4 bases left in between. The CDR3 consists of 11 residues. CDR3 residues: CASRETDTQYF. The CDR3 bases are TGTGCCAGCAGGGAAACAGATACGCAGTATTTT.

The V and J genes are TRBV20-1 and TRBJ2-7, with unresolved D. This CDR3 is 13 amino acids long. CDR1 and CDR2 from the germline V gene are DFQATT and SNEGSKA (reference sequence). V shed 4 bases and J shed 0 bases, with 10 bases lying between them. For the CDR3, the DNA is TGCAGTGCTACAGACCAAAGCTCCTACGAGCAGTACTTC. Its protein is CSATDQSSYEQYF.

The chain recombines TRBV28 with TRBJ2-5, with 10 bases identical to TRBD2. With V trimmed by 6 bases and J by 4 bases, 8 bases remained unmatched. From germline, CDR1 is MDHEN and CDR2 SYDVKM. The CDR3 runs 15 residues. CDR3 in DNA: TGTGCCAGCAGCCAACCCGGACTAGCGGCAGAGACCCAGTACTTC. Translation: CASSQPGLAAETQYF.

The CDR3: CASSVEGAEQPQHF. In DNA, the CDR3 is TGCGCCAGCAGCGTAGAGGGGGCGGAGCAGCCCCAGCATTTT. This chain connects TRBV5-1 to TRBJ1-5; 7 positions agree with TRBD1. CDR3 length: 14 amino acids. The junction had 8 bases not matched to a gene; V was cut back by 4 bases and J by 7 bases. Germline assignment: CDR1 SGHRS and CDR2 YFSETQ.

This chain uses TRBV7-9 with TRBJ1-4; D gene uncertain. Germline values: CDR1 SEHNR, CDR2 FQNEAQ (reference sequence). V dropped 7 bases and J dropped 0 bases, with 15 bases sitting between them. The CDR3 consists of 16 residues. CDR3 region: CASTSNGFSTNEKLFF. CDR3 bases: TGTGCCAGCACCTCCAATGGGTTCTCAACTAATGAAAAACTGTTTTTT.

This clonotype was detected only a few times. The V gene is TRBV27, the J gene TRBJ2-3; D could derive from TRBD1 or TRBD2 (6 bases each). In germline, CDR1 is MNHEY, CDR2 SMNVEV (reference sequence). The CDR3 runs to 16 residues. The ends were cut back, 3 bases at V and 4 bases at J, with 17 bases in the middle. The CDR3 here is CASSFFGGPNADTQYF. The CDR3 DNA reads TGTGCCAGCAGTTTCTTCGGGGGCCCAAACGCAGATACGCAGTATTTT.

In this sample, this clonotype turned up a few times. CDR3 sequence (DNA): TGTGCCAGCAGCGAACAGGGTCTGGATGGCTACACCTTC. It encodes CASSEQGLDGYTF. The chain combines TRBV7-2 with TRBJ1-2, with D perhaps TRBD1 (6 bases). Trimming left V 5 bases short and J 6 bases short, with 13 bases between. The CDR3 is made up of 13 amino acids. CDR1 and CDR2 from the germline V gene are SGHTA and FQGNSA.

V and J are TRBV10-3 and TRBJ2-2, with TRBD2 identical over 8 bases. After removal of 10 bases from V and 4 bases from J, the junction contained 2 bases not matched to a gene. CDR1 is ENHRY, CDR2 SYGVKD, per germline. The CDR3 contains 12 residues. The CDR3 sequence: CATGGSTGELFF. The CDR3 nucleotides read TGTGCCACGGGGGGGTCCACCGGGGAGCTGTTTTTT.

Remarks on this clonotype: One end of the junction is discordant with germline, which a read error may explain. This chain uses TRBV7-2 with TRBJ2-1, with 7 positions matching TRBD1. This CDR3 region has 19 residues. Germline-derived CDR1 and CDR2 are SGHTA and FQGNSA. The CDR3 DNA is TGTGCCAGCAGCTTAGGGGGACAGCCCTATAGGAGCTCCTACAATGAGCAGCTCTTC. Translation gives CASSLGGQPYRSSYNEQLF.

The chain links TRBV28 to TRBJ2-5; TRBD2 matches at 12 bases. CDR1 and CDR2 (germline): MDHEN, SYDVKM. V trimming: 5 bases; J trimming: 5 bases; junction bases outside the gene matches: 6. The CDR3 consists of 15 residues. This CDR3 reads CASSPFTSGRETQYF. CDR3 nucleotides: TGTGCCAGCAGTCCCTTTACTAGCGGGAGGGAGACCCAGTACTTC.

This chain uses TRBV24-1 with TRBJ2-3, with a tentative D call TRBD1 (5 bases). The CDR3 spans 16 residues. Germline V gives CDR1 KGHDR, CDR2 SFDVKD. Between the trimmed V and J ends, which lost 4 bases and 0 bases, there was a span of 13 bases. The CDR3 loop is CATSDPDRPSTDTQYF. The CDR3 DNA is TGTGCCACCAGTGACCCAGACAGACCTAGCACAGATACGCAGTATTTT.

For this clonotype: A much larger clonotype is one base distant, so this may be a read error. V is TRBV7-9 and J is TRBJ2-7, with TRBD2 identical over 7 bases. CDR1 is SEHNR and CDR2 is FQNEAQ in the germline V gene (reference sequence). The trim removed 1 base at V and 5 bases at J, leaving 11 bases unmatched. The CDR3 runs to 16 residues. The CDR3: CASSLVGRAGNHEQYF. CDR3 DNA sequence: TGTGCCAGCAGCTTAGTAGGACGAGCGGGGAACCACGAGCAGTACTTC.

The chain recombines TRBV6-5 with TRBJ1-2, with D unresolved. Germline V gives CDR1 MNHEY, CDR2 SVGAGI. The CDR3 length is 14 residues. The germline V and J ends were trimmed by 2 bases and 4 bases, with 11 bases remaining between them. CDR3 residues: CASSYKAGPYGYTF. The CDR3, as DNA: TGTGCCAGCAGTTACAAGGCAGGACCCTATGGCTACACCTTC.

The chain links TRBV3-1 to TRBJ1-5; D is ambiguous. CDR1 is LGHDT, CDR2 YNNKEL, per germline (reference sequence). This CDR3 contains 16 residues. The V end was cut by 3 bases, the J end by 1 base, with 13 bases between. In nucleotides, the CDR3 is TGTGCCAGCAGCCAGTCTGCGGCAGCGAGCAATCAGCCCCAGCATTTT. Its translation: CASSQSAAASNQPQHF.

This clonotype came up many times. V and J are TRBV7-9 and TRBJ2-3, with D unclear. Trimming shortened V by 4 bases and J by 4 bases, and 12 bases separated the two germline ends. The germline gives CDR1 SEHNR, CDR2 FQNEAQ (reference sequence). The CDR3 has 14 amino acids. CDR3 DNA sequence: TGTGCCAGCAGCTACTGGGTCGGCGCAGATACGCAGTATTTT. This translates into CASSYWVGADTQYF.

To note about this clonotype: A read error is possible here, since a much larger clone lies one base away. The rearrangement joins TRBV3-1 to TRBJ2-5; D not resolved. CDR1 is LGHDT, CDR2 YNNKEL, per germline (reference sequence). The germline V and J ends were trimmed by 5 bases and 6 bases, with 13 bases remaining between them. The length of the CDR3 is 13 residues. The CDR3 region has the DNA TGTGCCAGCAGCGAAGGGAATGAGAAGACCCAGTACTTC. Its translation: CASSEGNEKTQYF.

The chain links TRBV25-1 to TRBJ2-3, with 10 bases matching TRBD1. The CDR3 covers 16 residues. J lost 5 bases, V lost 3 bases, and 8 bases had no gene match. The germline V gene encodes CDR1 MGHDK and CDR2 SYGVNS. The CDR3 nucleotides read TGTGCCAGCAGTGAGCCCGGACAGGGGGTGGGAGATACGCAGTATTTT. As protein: CASSEPGQGVGDTQYF. Variable domain in full (rest from reference TRBV25-1 and TRBJ2-3): EADIYQTPRYLVIGTGKKITLECSQTMGHDKMYWYQQDPGMELHLIHYSYGVNSTEKGDLSSESTVSRIRTEHFPLTLESARPSHTSQYLCASSEPGQGVGDTQYFGPGTRLTVL.

This clonotype was observed many times. This chain joins TRBV12-3 or TRBV12-4 and TRBJ1-5, with D unclear. With 6 bases removed from V and 4 bases from J, the gap between germline ends came to 7 bases. The CDR3 covers 12 residues. The CDR3 sequence is CASSPANQPQHF. The CDR3 DNA reads TGTGCCAGCAGCCCTGCTAATCAGCCCCAGCATTTT.

The J gene is TRBJ1-1, the V gene TRBV4-1; D unclear. V was cut by 1 base and J by 5 bases, with 17 bases left in between. Germline V gene data show CDR1 as MGHRA and CDR2 as YSYEKL. The CDR3 runs 16 residues. CDR3 amino acids: CASSQGFPMTGTEAFF. The CDR3 region has the DNA TGCGCCAGCAGCCAAGGCTTCCCTATGACGGGTACTGAAGCTTTCTTT.

This clonotype turned up a few times. This chain links TRBV29-1 with TRBJ2-1; TRBD2 agrees at 14 bases. CDR1 SQVTM and CDR2 ANQGSEA come from the germline V gene. J gave up 7 bases and V 7 bases, and 6 bases lay outside the gene matches. This CDR3 has 14 amino acids. The CDR3 DNA is TGCAGCGCCCTCAGGACTAGCGGGGGGAATGAGCAGTTCTTC. It specifies CSALRTSGGNEQFF.

This clonotype was seen only a few times. V and J are TRBV7-9 and TRBJ2-1, with D perhaps matching TRBD2 (5 bases). Germline V gene sequence: CDR1 SEHNR, CDR2 FQNEAQ (reference sequence). The CDR3 spans 14 residues. V lost 1 base and J 8 bases, leaving 12 bases between the germline ends. CDR3 nucleotides: TGTGCCAGCAGCTTAGTACAGACTATCGATGAGCAGTTCTTC. Protein product: CASSLVQTIDEQFF. The full variable domain, its missing parts supplied by reference TRBV7-9 and TRBJ2-1, is DTGVSQNPRHKITKRGQNVTFRCDPISEHNRLYWYRQTLGQGPEFLTYFQNEAQLEKSRLLSDRFSAERPKGSFSTLEIQRTEQGDSAMYLCASSLVQTIDEQFFGPGTRLTVL.